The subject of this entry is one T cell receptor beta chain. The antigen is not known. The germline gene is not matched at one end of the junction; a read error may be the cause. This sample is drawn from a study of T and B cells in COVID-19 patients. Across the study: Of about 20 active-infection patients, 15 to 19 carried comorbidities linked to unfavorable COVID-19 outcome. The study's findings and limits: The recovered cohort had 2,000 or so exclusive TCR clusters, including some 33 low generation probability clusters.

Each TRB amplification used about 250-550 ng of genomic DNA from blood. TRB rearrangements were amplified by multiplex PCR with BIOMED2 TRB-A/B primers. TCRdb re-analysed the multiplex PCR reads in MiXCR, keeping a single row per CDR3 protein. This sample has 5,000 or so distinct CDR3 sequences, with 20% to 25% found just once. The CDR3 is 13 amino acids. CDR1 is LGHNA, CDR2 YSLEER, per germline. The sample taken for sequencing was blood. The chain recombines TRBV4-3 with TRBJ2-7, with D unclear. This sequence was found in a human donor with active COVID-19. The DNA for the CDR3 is TGTGCCAGCAGCCAAGATGGTCCAGCTTCATTGTACTTC. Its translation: CASSQDGPASLYF.